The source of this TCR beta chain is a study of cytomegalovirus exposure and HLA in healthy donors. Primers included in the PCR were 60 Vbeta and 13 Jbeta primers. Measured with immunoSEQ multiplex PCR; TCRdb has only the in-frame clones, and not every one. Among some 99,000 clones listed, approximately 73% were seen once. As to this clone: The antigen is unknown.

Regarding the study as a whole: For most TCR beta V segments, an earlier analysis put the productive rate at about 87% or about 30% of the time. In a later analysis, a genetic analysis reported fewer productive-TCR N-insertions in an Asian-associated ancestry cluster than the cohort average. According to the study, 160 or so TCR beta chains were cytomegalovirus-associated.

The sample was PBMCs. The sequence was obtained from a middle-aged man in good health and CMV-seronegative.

The CDR3: CATSRDGGMNTEAFF. CDR3 bases: TGTGCCACCAGCAGAGACGGGGGAATGAACACTGAAGCTTTCTTT. This chain uses TRBV15 with TRBJ1-1; possible D gene TRBD1, 5 bases. Between the trimmed V and J ends, which lost 0 bases and 0 bases, there was a span of 8 bases. This CDR3 has 15 amino acids. Germline CDR1 and CDR2: LNHNV and YYDKDF (reference sequence). Full variable domain (outside the CDR3, taken from reference TRBV15 and TRBJ1-1): DAMVIQNPRYQVTQFGKPVTLSCSQTLNHNVMYWYQQKSSQAPKLLFHYYDKDFNNEADTPDNFQSRRPNTSFCFLDIRSPGLGDTAMYLCATSRDGGMNTEAFFGQGTRLTVV.